This record concerns one T cell receptor beta chain sequence. Its antigen is unknown. The sample comes from a study of PD-1 blockade in classical Hodgkin lymphoma. Each patient relapsed following autologous stem cell transplantation, and prior brentuximab vedotin exposure differed. Germline values: CDR1 MGHRA, CDR2 YSYEKL. The V end was cut by 4 bases, the J end by 5 bases, with 4 bases between. The CDR3 is 11 amino acids. The data were produced by immunoSEQ multiplex PCR, yet TCRdb's version contains in-frame clones alone and is incomplete. Among some 21,000 clones listed, about two thirds were seen once. General study findings and limits: CD4+ TCR diversity, unlike CD8+, climbed significantly by C4D1.

Specimen: peripheral blood mononuclear cells (PBMCs), collected at baseline. The chain recombines TRBV4-1 with TRBJ2-3; D remains unclear. This TCR was sampled from a human donor with classical Hodgkin lymphoma. The CDR3 region is CASSRGDTQYF. CDR3 nucleotide sequence: TGCGCCAGCAGCCGGGGAGATACGCAGTATTTT.